Below, 13 T cell receptor beta chains from the same sample are listed, as sequenced in a study of blood T cell repertoires in COVID-19. Sequencing used immunoSEQ multiplex PCR; TCRdb keeps in-frame clones, though not all of them. This table has 120,000 to 150,000 clones, 87% appearing once. Material for sequencing was peripheral blood. These receptor sequences come from a man aged 50 to 60 who had recovered from COVID-19.

Notes on this clone: A read error may produce the germline difference seen at one junction end. The V gene is TRBV5-8, the J gene TRBJ1-6; 8 bases are a match to TRBD1. The CDR3 sequence is 15 residues long. CDR1 and CDR2 (germline): SGHTS, YDEGEE. CDR3 sequence reads: CTSSLWGQANSPLHF. The CDR3 DNA follows: TGTACCAGCAGCTTGTGGGGACAGGCGAATTCACCCCTCCACTTT.

The chain employs TRBV10-3 and TRBJ1-5, with 8 bases aligning to TRBD1. Per the germline V gene, CDR1 is ENHRY and CDR2 is SYGVKD. CDR3 size: 15 residues. J gave up 1 base and V 6 bases, and 5 bases lay outside the gene matches. CDR3 nucleotides: TGTGCCATCAGCGGGACAGGAAGAAGCAATCAGCCCCAGCATTTT. Its protein product is CAISGTGRSNQPQHF.

This chain links TRBV4-2 with TRBJ2-7; possibly TRBD2 for D (6 bases). V was clipped by 0 bases and J by 0 bases, with 12 bases between them. This CDR3 has 16 amino acids. From germline, CDR1 is LGHNA and CDR2 YNFKEQ. In DNA form, the CDR3 reads TGTGCCAGCAGCCAAGATTGGGGGAGGAGCTCCTACGAGCAGTACTTC. Translated, it gives CASSQDWGRSSYEQYF.

Worth noting for this clone: At the DNA level, this CDR3 is encoded by other sequences in the same sample as well. V usage is TRBV6-5 and J usage is TRBJ2-7; TRBD1 might be the D (5 bases). Trimming shortened V by 6 bases and J by 4 bases, and 10 bases separated the two germline ends. The germline CDR1 and CDR2 sequences are MNHEY and SVGAGI. This CDR3 contains 12 residues. CDR3 nucleotide sequence: TGTGCCAGCAGCTACCAGGGTTACGAGCAGTACTTC. Amino acids: CASSYQGYEQYF.

The V call is TRBV7-6, the J call TRBJ2-1; 10 positions match TRBD2. Germline CDR1 reads SGHVS; CDR2 reads FNYEAQ. J lost 8 bases, V lost 1 base, and 5 bases had no gene match. This CDR3 is built from 15 residues. The CDR3 protein is CASSLEWLAGDEQFF. CDR3 nucleotide sequence: TGTGCCAGCAGCTTAGAATGGCTAGCGGGGGATGAGCAGTTCTTC.

The CDR3 bases are TGTGCCAGCAGAGGAACAGGGAACTATGGCTACACCTTC. Protein: CASRGTGNYGYTF. The chain is built from TRBV9 and TRBJ1-2; a possible D gene is TRBD1 (6 bases). Trimming pared 5 bases from V and 2 bases from J, leaving 10 bases between. Germline CDR1 and CDR2: SGDLS and YYNGEE. This CDR3 has 13 amino acids. Using reference TRBV9 and TRBJ1-2 for the parts outside the CDR3, the full variable domain is DSGVTQTPKHLITATGQRVTLRCSPRSGDLSVYWYQQSLDQGLQFLIQYYNGEERAKGNILERFSAQQFPDLHSELNLSSLELGDSALYFCASRGTGNYGYTFGSGTRLTVV.

The CDR3 protein is CSVEDFGTGVNTGELFF. Written as DNA, the CDR3 is TGCAGCGTTGAAGATTTTGGTACAGGGGTAAACACCGGGGAGCTGTTTTTT. V and J are TRBV29-1 and TRBJ2-2; 7 bases agree with TRBD1. Trimming took 0 bases from V and 2 from J; bases not matched to a gene: 9. The germline CDR1 and CDR2 sequences are SQVTM and ANQGSEA. CDR3 length: 17 amino acids.

The chain employs TRBV7-9 and TRBJ1-2, with no clear D. V was pared by 4 bases and J by 10 bases, with 13 bases between. This CDR3 region has 12 residues. Germline loops: CDR1 SEHNR, CDR2 FQNEAQ (reference sequence). The DNA for the CDR3 is TGTGCCAGCAGCTCCTCTCAGGTATTCTACACCTTC. Protein sequence: CASSSSQVFYTF.

This rearrangement joins TRBV10-3 to TRBJ2-2, with D perhaps matching TRBD2 (6 bases). Germline lookup yields CDR1 ENHRY and CDR2 SYGVKD. The CDR3 covers 15 residues. Trimming cost V 4 bases and J 0 bases, with 9 bases left between them. The DNA of the CDR3 is TGTGCCATCAGTGCCACGGGGGCGAACACCGGGGAGCTGTTTTTT. It codes for CAISATGANTGELFF.

The V call is TRBV7-2, the J call TRBJ2-2; the D is unclear. CDR1 SGHTA and CDR2 FQGNSA come from the germline V gene. V dropped 0 bases and J dropped 2 bases, with 4 bases sitting between them. CDR3 size: 14 residues. The CDR3 coding sequence is TGTGCCAGCAGCTTAGCGGCAAACACCGGGGAGCTGTTTTTT. It codes for CASSLAANTGELFF.

The V gene is TRBV7-2, the J gene TRBJ2-7; D not resolved. Trimming took 2 bases from V and 4 from J, leaving 12 bases between them. The CDR3 length is 14 residues. Germline values: CDR1 SGHTA, CDR2 FQGNSA. The chain's CDR3 is CASSLTGVGYEQYF. The CDR3 DNA follows: TGTGCCAGCAGCTTAACGGGTGTGGGTTACGAGCAGTACTTC.

For the CDR3, the DNA is TGCGCCAGCAGCGAGGGACTAGCGGGGGTCGAGCAGTACTTC. Its protein product is CASSEGLAGVEQYF. The chain couples TRBV5-1 to TRBJ2-7; 14 positions match TRBD2. This CDR3 comprises 14 residues. Germline lookup yields CDR1 SGHRS and CDR2 YFSETQ. V gave up 4 bases and J gave up 6 bases; unmatched junction bases: 3. Drawing the rest from reference TRBV5-1 and TRBJ2-7, the complete variable domain is KAGVTQTPRYLIKTRGQQVTLSCSPISGHRSVSWYQQTPGQGLQFLFEYFSETQRNKGNFPGRFSGRQFSNSRSEMNVSTLELGDSALYLCASSEGLAGVEQYFGPGTRLTVT.

The rearrangement joins TRBV6-6 to TRBJ2-1; 8 bases are shared with TRBD2. CDR1 and CDR2 from the germline V gene are MNHNY and SVGAGI (reference sequence). Trimming took 2 bases from V and 11 from J; bases not matched to a gene: 8. The CDR3 totals 14 residues. This CDR3 reads CASSYEAGALKQFF. CDR3 coding DNA: TGTGCCAGCAGTTACGAAGCGGGGGCCCTGAAGCAGTTCTTC.